This passage covers 8 T cell receptor beta chains from one sample sequenced in a study of blood T cell repertoires in COVID-19. The repertoire was sequenced with immunoSEQ multiplex PCR; TCRdb's copy has only in-frame clones and lacks some. The sample has 150,000 to 200,000 clones; less than 95% are singletons. The material sequenced was peripheral blood. The receptors come from a man aged 25-45 years with COVID-19, enrolled during active disease.

This rearrangement joins TRBV9 to TRBJ2-3; TRBD2 agrees at 7 bases. The J segment lost 0 bases and the V segment lost 0 bases, leaving 4 bases of the junction unmatched. This CDR3 has 16 amino acids. Germline CDR1 reads SGDLS; CDR2 reads YYNGEE. The CDR3 sequence is CASSVAGGSSTDTQYF. In DNA form, the CDR3 reads TGTGCCAGCAGCGTAGCGGGGGGTTCTAGCACAGATACGCAGTATTTT.

J is TRBJ1-1 and V is TRBV3-1 (or the pseudogene TRBV3-2); D is ambiguous. Between the trimmed V and J ends, which lost 1 base and 2 bases, there was a span of 17 bases. Germline V gives CDR1 LGHDT, CDR2 YNNKEL (reference sequence). This CDR3 region has 17 residues. The chain's CDR3 is CASSQGWAQSANTEAFF. The CDR3 DNA follows: TGTGCCAGCAGCCAAGGATGGGCCCAGTCGGCCAACACTGAAGCTTTCTTT.

The chain joins TRBV5-1 to TRBJ1-1; possibly TRBD1 for D (6 bases). The CDR3 runs to 13 residues. Germline CDR1 reads SGHRS; CDR2 reads YFSETQ. V lost 2 bases and J lost 4, with 9 bases in between. The CDR3 region has the DNA TGCGCCAGCAGCTTCTTAGGGGGCACTGAAGCTTTCTTT. Amino acid sequence: CASSFLGGTEAFF.

The V gene is TRBV6-2 or TRBV6-3, the J gene TRBJ2-3, with TRBD2 matching over 10 bases. The germline gives CDR1 MNHEY, CDR2 SVGEGT. The ends lost 2 bases at V and 4 bases at J; junction bases unmatched: 12. This CDR3 has 18 amino acids. CDR3 bases: TGTGCCAGCAGTTACGAGGCTAGCGGGGGCCAGCTGCCAGATACGCAGTATTTT. Encoded protein: CASSYEASGGQLPDTQYF.

This clone was seen a single time. The CDR3: CASRPSGGALNEQFF. The CDR3 DNA follows: TGTGCCAGCAGGCCTAGCGGGGGGGCCCTCAATGAGCAGTTCTTC. This rearrangement joins TRBV2 to TRBJ2-1; the match to TRBD2 covers 12 bases. CDR1 is SNHLY, CDR2 FYNNEI, per germline. This CDR3 comprises 15 residues. V was pared by 6 bases and J by 6 bases, with 6 bases of the junction left unmatched.

This rearrangement joins TRBV9 to TRBJ2-3; D ambiguous. V was shortened by 0 bases and J by 1 base, with 6 bases between the two germline ends. There are 14 residues in the CDR3. Germline V gene sequence: CDR1 SGDLS, CDR2 YYNGEE. CDR3: CASSVGTGTDTQYF. The CDR3 coding sequence is TGTGCCAGCAGCGTAGGCACAGGCACAGATACGCAGTATTTT.

V gene TRBV4-1 combines with J gene TRBJ1-6, with D possibly being TRBD1 (5 bases). This CDR3 is 15 amino acids long. Germline CDR1 is MGHRA and CDR2 is YSYEKL. Trimming shortened V by 3 bases and J by 8 bases, and 14 bases separated the two germline ends. The CDR3 reads CASSHRQKRDSPLHF. For the CDR3, the DNA is TGCGCCAGCAGCCACCGACAGAAGCGAGATTCACCCCTCCACTTT.

J is TRBJ1-1 and V is TRBV4-1; 7 positions agree with TRBD1. V shed 8 bases, J shed 3 bases, and the junction held 9 bases outside the gene matches. The CDR3 covers 14 residues. Germline-derived CDR1 and CDR2 are MGHRA and YSYEKL. The CDR3 spells CASRKTGLDTEAFF. The CDR3 nucleotides read TGCGCCAGCCGCAAGACAGGGTTGGACACTGAAGCTTTCTTT.